The 32 T cell receptor beta chains below were found in one sample sequenced in a study of T cells in Graves' hyperthyroidism and ophthalmopathy. From RNA transcripts, TCR beta CDR3 regions were amplified. Carried out on the TCR CDR3, a first-round RT-PCR used the HTBI primer set. A single record per CDR3 protein comes from TCRdb applying MiXCR to the multiplex PCR reads. The profile shows approximately 500,000 distinct CDR3 sequences, about 45% of them singletons. The sequenced material came from peripheral blood or thyroid tissue (not recorded which). Receptors were obtained from a woman between 18 and 29 years old with Graves' hyperthyroidism.

V gene TRBV6-2 or TRBV6-3 combines with J gene TRBJ1-5; perhaps TRBD1 as D (6 bases). V lost 5 bases and J 14 bases, leaving 19 bases between the germline ends. Per germline, CDR1 MNHEY and CDR2 SVGEGT. The CDR3 totals 13 residues. In nucleotides, the CDR3 is TGTGCCAGCAGTACCATACAGGGAGCCTACGAGCATTTT. Translated, it gives CASSTIQGAYEHF.

This clonotype was observed at least ten times. V gene TRBV12-3 or TRBV12-4 combines with J gene TRBJ2-7; D unresolved. V was cut by 4 bases and J by 5 bases, with 18 bases left in between. The CDR3 totals 15 residues. CDR3: CASSSTIVSSNEQYF. The CDR3, as DNA: TGTGCCAGCAGTTCCACTATAGTGAGTAGCAACGAGCAGTACTTC.

This clonotype was detected many times. The V call is TRBV5-1, the J call TRBJ1-2, with 9 bases aligning to TRBD1. The CDR3 is 16 amino acids. Per germline, CDR1 SGHRS and CDR2 YFSETQ. After removal of 0 bases from V and 6 bases from J, the junction contained 9 bases not matched to a gene. CDR3 nucleotides: TGCGCCAGCAGCTTGGCTTTTGGACAGGGGACGGATGGCTACACCTTC. The encoded protein is CASSLAFGQGTDGYTF.

The chain combines TRBV7-2 with TRBJ2-7, with TRBD2 matching 8 bases. The V and J ends lost 2 bases and 6 bases, in that order; junction bases with no gene match: 6. The V gene's germline CDR1 is SGHTA and CDR2 FQGNSA. This CDR3 has 14 amino acids. The CDR3 region is CASSLSGLAFEQYF. The DNA of the CDR3 is TGTGCCAGCAGCTTATCCGGACTAGCTTTCGAGCAGTACTTC. The whole variable domain, remainder taken from reference TRBV7-2 and TRBJ2-7, is GAGVSQSPSNKVTEKGKDVELRCDPISGHTALYWYRQSLGQGLEFLIYFQGNSAPDKSGLPSDRFSAERTGGSVSTLTIQRTQQEDSAVYLCASSLSGLAFEQYFGPGTRLTVT.

This rearrangement joins TRBV20-1 to TRBJ2-3, with 12 positions matching TRBD2. After removal of 3 bases from V and 4 bases from J, the junction contained 8 bases not matched to a gene. This CDR3 comprises 16 residues. From germline, CDR1 is DFQATT and CDR2 SNEGSKA (reference sequence). In nucleotides, the CDR3 is TGCAGTGCTAGTTATACCACTAGCGGGAGGTCAGATACGCAGTATTTT. This gives the protein CSASYTTSGRSDTQYF.

As DNA, the CDR3 is TGTGCCATCAGTGTGGGGTTAGCGGGAGGCAATGAGCAGTTCTTC. Translating it yields CAISVGLAGGNEQFF. J is TRBJ2-1 and V is TRBV10-3; 10 nucleotides agree with TRBD2. The length of the CDR3 is 15 residues. Germline trimming cut 4 bases from V and 6 bases from J; bases unmatched to any gene: 6. CDR1 is ENHRY and CDR2 is SYGVKD in the germline V gene.

Note on this clonotype: A much larger clone differs from this one at a single base, so this may be a read error. The chain uses TRBV6-5 and TRBJ1-5; a possible D gene is TRBD1 (5 bases). The CDR3 runs to 15 residues. Germline assignment: CDR1 MNHEY and CDR2 SVGAGI. In DNA, the CDR3 is TGTGCCAGCACCAACTCCCGACAGAGCAATCAGCCCCGGCATTTT. It yields the protein CASTNSRQSNQPRHF.

The V call is TRBV20-1, the J call TRBJ2-2, with D possibly called TRBD1 or TRBD2 (5 bases each). The CDR3 has 15 residues. The germline V gene encodes CDR1 DFQATT and CDR2 SNEGSKA (reference sequence). Trimming left V 3 bases short and J 6 bases short, with 17 bases between. The CDR3 DNA follows: TGCAGTGCTAGCCCCGGGGCGCACGATTCCGGGGAGCTGTTTTTT. Residues: CSASPGAHDSGELFF.

The chain employs TRBV5-1 and TRBJ1-1, with no clear D. The germline V gene encodes CDR1 SGHRS and CDR2 YFSETQ. Trimming took 0 bases from V and 2 from J, leaving 11 bases between them. This CDR3 region has 15 residues. As DNA, the CDR3 is TGCGCCAGCAGCTTGGTTGAGGCTGCTAACACTGAAGCTTTCTTT. It codes for CASSLVEAANTEAFF.

This clonotype was seen more than once but under ten times. The genes are TRBV12-5 and TRBJ1-2; D uncertain. The V gene's germline CDR1 is LGHNT and CDR2 FRNRAP. V was clipped by 1 base and J by 5 bases, with 17 bases between them. This CDR3 region has 16 residues. The CDR3 DNA reads TGTGCTAGTGGTTTGGACCCCCGAGGCCCTCGTTATGGCTACACCTTC. Translating it yields CASGLDPRGPRYGYTF.

This clonotype was counted at least ten times. The chain recombines TRBV20-1 with TRBJ2-7; the D call may be TRBD1 or TRBD2 (5 bases each). The CDR3 spans 15 residues. Trimming left V 3 bases short and J 5 bases short, with 20 bases between. The germline gives CDR1 DFQATT, CDR2 SNEGSKA (reference sequence). The CDR3 nucleotides read TGCAGTGCTAGGTCCCGGGACCGCGGTAGGGACGAGCAGTACTTC. It codes for CSARSRDRGRDEQYF.

This chain links TRBV20-1 with TRBJ1-1, with unresolved D. In germline, CDR1 is DFQATT, CDR2 SNEGSKA (reference sequence). The CDR3 is 12 amino acids. V was cut by 3 bases and J by 5 bases, with 10 bases left in between. The CDR3 is CSARERVTEAFF. The CDR3 coding sequence is TGCAGTGCTAGGGAGCGGGTTACTGAAGCTTTCTTT.

This clonotype has ten or more counts. The rearrangement uses TRBV5-1 and TRBJ2-7, with D unclear. This CDR3 is 12 amino acids long. Trimming shortened V by 2 bases and J by 6 bases, and 9 bases separated the two germline ends. Germline-derived CDR1 and CDR2 are SGHRS and YFSETQ. The CDR3 nucleotides read TGCGCCAGCAGCTTTTTAGCTGGCGAGCAGTACTTC. This translates into CASSFLAGEQYF.

This clonotype was detected ten times or more. The chain links TRBV5-1 to TRBJ1-4; D gene ambiguous. Trimming left V 3 bases short and J 5 bases short, with 8 bases between. CDR1 and CDR2 (germline): SGHRS, YFSETQ. The CDR3 loop spans 13 amino acids. The CDR3 DNA reads TGCGCCAGCAGCTCGAGAGAAAATGAAAAACTGTTTTTT. Translation gives CASSSRENEKLFF.

This clonotype was observed many times. The CDR3 spells CASSLTRLALYEQYF. CDR3 DNA: TGTGCCAGCAGCCTAACCAGACTAGCCCTCTACGAGCAGTACTTC. This chain connects TRBV11-2 to TRBJ2-7; 7 bases agree with TRBD2. CDR3 length: 15 residues. Trimming removed 5 bases from V and 3 bases from J; junction bases left unmatched: 10. Per the germline V gene, CDR1 is SGHAT and CDR2 is FQNNGV.

This clonotype was observed at least ten times. This rearrangement joins TRBV7-2 to TRBJ1-2; 9 bases agree with TRBD1. Germline CDR1 and CDR2: SGHTA and FQGNSA. With 5 bases clipped from V and 7 bases from J, the junction kept 5 bases outside the gene matches. This CDR3 contains 13 residues. CDR3 coding DNA: TGTGCCAGCAGCCGGGACAGGGACAGTGGCTACACCTTC. Translated, it gives CASSRDRDSGYTF.

This clonotype was found many times. V and J are TRBV13 and TRBJ2-7; D unclear. V was clipped by 4 bases and J by 2 bases, with 15 bases between them. This CDR3 is 15 amino acids long. Germline V lookup: CDR1 PRHDT, CDR2 FYEKMQ (reference sequence). CDR3: CASSYTVHLPYEQYF. CDR3 DNA: TGTGCCAGCAGCTATACGGTGCACCTTCCCTACGAGCAGTACTTC.

V usage is TRBV7-9 and J usage is TRBJ2-5; D unresolved. The CDR3 extends over 14 amino acids. V lost 2 bases, J lost 5 bases, and 12 bases lay in between. Germline CDR1 reads SEHNR; CDR2 reads FQNEAQ (reference sequence). The CDR3 sequence is CASSLQVVGETQYF. In nucleotides, the CDR3 is TGTGCCAGCAGCTTACAGGTCGTCGGGGAGACCCAGTACTTC.

This clonotype has ten or more counts. The CDR3 protein is CSAPSGKDQETQYF. CDR3 nucleotides: TGCAGTGCGCCTAGCGGAAAAGATCAAGAGACCCAGTACTTC. The rearrangement uses TRBV20-1 and TRBJ2-5, with 7 bases that match TRBD2. The CDR3 is 14 amino acids. Germline CDR1 reads DFQATT; CDR2 reads SNEGSKA (reference sequence). V lost 6 bases, J lost 2 bases, and 9 bases stayed unmatched.

This chain links TRBV12-3 or TRBV12-4 with TRBJ1-5; 8 bases map to TRBD1. The CDR3 length is 13 residues. Unmatched junction bases numbered 8, after V lost 5 bases and J lost 11 bases. DNA of the CDR3: TGTGCCAGCAGTCTAGACAGGGGTGAGACCCAGCATTTT. It yields the protein CASSLDRGETQHF.

As regards this clonotype: This may be a read error, as it is one base from a much larger clone. This chain uses TRBV9 with TRBJ2-2, with D uncertain. The germline CDR1 and CDR2 sequences are SGDLS and YYNGEE. V was trimmed by 4 bases and J by 10 bases, leaving 20 bases between them. This CDR3 contains 15 residues. DNA of the CDR3: TGTGCCAGCAGCCTGGGATCAGGTTCTCCCGAGGAGCTGTTTTTT. This gives the protein CASSLGSGSPEELFF.

The chain uses TRBV29-1 and TRBJ2-1; 9 nucleotides align to TRBD2. Unmatched junction bases numbered 2, after V lost 1 base and J lost 4 bases. Looked up from germline, CDR1 is SQVTM and CDR2 is ANQGSEA. The CDR3 loop spans 14 amino acids. CDR3 DNA: TGCAGCGTTGAAGCTAGCGGGGCTTACAATGAGCAGTTCTTC. It codes for CSVEASGAYNEQFF.

The chain recombines TRBV10-3 with TRBJ1-1, with a tentative D call TRBD1 (6 bases). This CDR3 has 15 amino acids. The germline V gene encodes CDR1 ENHRY and CDR2 SYGVKD. The V end lost 0 bases, the J end lost 0 bases, and 8 bases lay between the germline ends. The CDR3 sequence: CAISESGQMNTEAFF. Written as DNA, the CDR3 is TGTGCCATCAGTGAGTCTGGACAGATGAACACTGAAGCTTTCTTT.

Ten or more counts support this clonotype. The CDR3 protein is CSALAGTGNQPQHF. In DNA form, the CDR3 reads TGCAGTGCGCTAGCAGGGACTGGAAATCAGCCCCAGCATTTT. The rearrangement links TRBV20-1 to TRBJ1-5, with D possibly matching TRBD1 (5 bases). V shed 6 bases and J shed 4 bases, with 16 bases lying between them. Germline V gene data show CDR1 as DFQATT and CDR2 as SNEGSKA (reference sequence). This CDR3 spans 14 amino acids.

V gene TRBV29-1 combines with J gene TRBJ2-2; 8 bases are shared with TRBD2. V was clipped by 6 bases and J by 3 bases; unmatched bases: 6. Germline assignment: CDR1 SQVTM and CDR2 ANQGSEA. CDR3 length: 14 amino acids. The CDR3 bases are TGCAGCGTCGCTAGGCGGGGGGACACCGGGGAGCTGTTTTTT. Translated, it gives CSVARRGDTGELFF.

This clonotype was recorded a few times. The chain links TRBV2 to TRBJ2-7; a possible D gene is TRBD2 (6 bases). Trimming pared 0 bases from V and 7 bases from J, leaving 13 bases between. The CDR3 has 14 residues. CDR1 is SNHLY, CDR2 FYNNEI, per germline. The CDR3 loop is CASSEAWRGHEQYF. Written as DNA, the CDR3 is TGTGCCAGCAGTGAAGCATGGCGGGGTCATGAGCAGTACTTC.

Comments on this clonotype: A read error is possible here, since a much larger clone lies one base away. The chain recombines TRBV13 with TRBJ2-2, with TRBD1 matching over 7 bases. This CDR3 has 16 residues. Germline CDR1 reads PRHDT; CDR2 reads FYEKMQ (reference sequence). V was pared by 5 bases and J by 3 bases, with 9 bases of the junction left unmatched. CDR3: CASSPSTGTDTGELFF. For the CDR3, the DNA is TGTGCCAGCAGCCCGTCGACAGGGACCGACACCGGGGAGCTGTTTTTT.

The chain carries TRBV24-1 and TRBJ1-5; no reliable D call. The CDR3 has 13 amino acids. Trimming cost V 9 bases and J 6 bases, with 14 bases left between them. In germline, CDR1 is KGHDR, CDR2 SFDVKD. CDR3 loop: CATRTGVSQPQHF. The CDR3 DNA follows: TGTGCCACCCGGACCGGGGTTAGTCAGCCCCAGCATTTT.

This clonotype occurred a few times. This rearrangement joins TRBV18 to TRBJ1-1, with TRBD1 identical over 7 bases. This CDR3 region has 16 residues. V was clipped by 3 bases and J by 4 bases; unmatched bases: 11. CDR1 is KGHSH, CDR2 LQKENI, per germline. CDR3 sequence (DNA): TGTGCCAGCTCACCGGTCGAGGGGGCGCTGGGCACTGAAGCTTTCTTT. Protein: CASSPVEGALGTEAFF.

Notes on this clonotype: An end of the junction does not agree with germline; a read error may underlie this. The chain recombines TRBV7-2 with TRBJ2-5; D unclear. The CDR3 runs to 12 residues. The germline CDR1 and CDR2 sequences are SGHTA and FQGNSA. Here the CDR3 DNA reads TGTGCCAGCAGCGTTCTTATGCTCCGTCCGTTCTTC. Its translation is CASSVLMLRPFF.

This clonotype was recorded many times. The gene calls are TRBV2 and TRBJ2-7; maybe TRBD1 (6 bases). V dropped 8 bases and J dropped 0 bases, with 14 bases sitting between them. Germline CDR1 and CDR2: SNHLY and FYNNEI. This CDR3 comprises 14 residues. CDR3 sequence reads: CASRRDILSYEQYF. The CDR3, as DNA: TGTGCCAGCCGCCGGGACATACTCTCCTACGAGCAGTACTTC.

This sequence joins TRBV30 and TRBJ2-7, with D maybe TRBD1 (7 bases). The CDR3 loop spans 13 amino acids. The V end lost 3 bases, the J end lost 3 bases, and 12 bases lay between the germline ends. Germline assignment: CDR1 GTSNPN and CDR2 SVGIG (reference sequence). CDR3 in DNA: TGTGCCTGGAGGGGGGGACAGAGCTACGAGCAGTACTTC. It encodes CAWRGGQSYEQYF.